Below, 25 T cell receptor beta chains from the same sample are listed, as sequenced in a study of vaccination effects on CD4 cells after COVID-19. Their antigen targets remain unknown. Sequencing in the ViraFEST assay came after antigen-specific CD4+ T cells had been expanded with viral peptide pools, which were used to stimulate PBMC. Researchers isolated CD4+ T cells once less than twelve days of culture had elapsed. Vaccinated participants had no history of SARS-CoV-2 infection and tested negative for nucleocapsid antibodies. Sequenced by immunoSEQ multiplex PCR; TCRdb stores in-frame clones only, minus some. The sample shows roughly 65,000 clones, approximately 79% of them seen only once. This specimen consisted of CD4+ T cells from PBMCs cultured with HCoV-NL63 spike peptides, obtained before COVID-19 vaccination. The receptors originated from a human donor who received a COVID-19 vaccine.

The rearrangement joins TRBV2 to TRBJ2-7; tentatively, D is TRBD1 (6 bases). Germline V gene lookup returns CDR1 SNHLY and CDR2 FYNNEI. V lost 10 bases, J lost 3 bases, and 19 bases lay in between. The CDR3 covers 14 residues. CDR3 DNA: TGTGCCACTAGGGGCACCTCGACAGGCTACGAGCAGTACGTC. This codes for CATRGTSTGYEQYV.

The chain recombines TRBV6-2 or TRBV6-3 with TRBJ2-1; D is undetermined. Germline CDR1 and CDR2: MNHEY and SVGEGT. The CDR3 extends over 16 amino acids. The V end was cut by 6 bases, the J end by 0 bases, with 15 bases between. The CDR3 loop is CASSPPSSSSYNEQFF. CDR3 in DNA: TGTGCCAGCAGCCCGCCGTCATCCAGCTCCTACAATGAGCAGTTCTTC.

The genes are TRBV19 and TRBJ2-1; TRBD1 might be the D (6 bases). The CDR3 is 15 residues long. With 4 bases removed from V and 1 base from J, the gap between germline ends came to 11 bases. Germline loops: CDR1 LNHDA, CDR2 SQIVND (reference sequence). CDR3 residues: CASSTRGLSYNEQFF. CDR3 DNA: TGTGCCAGTAGTACCAGGGGTCTATCCTACAATGAGCAGTTCTTC.

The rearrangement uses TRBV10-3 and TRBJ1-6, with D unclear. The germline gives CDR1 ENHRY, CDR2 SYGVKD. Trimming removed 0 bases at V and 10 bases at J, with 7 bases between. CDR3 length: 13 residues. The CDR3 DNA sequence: TGTGCCATCAGTGAGTCACCTGTCTCACCCCTCCACTTT. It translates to CAISESPVSPLHF.

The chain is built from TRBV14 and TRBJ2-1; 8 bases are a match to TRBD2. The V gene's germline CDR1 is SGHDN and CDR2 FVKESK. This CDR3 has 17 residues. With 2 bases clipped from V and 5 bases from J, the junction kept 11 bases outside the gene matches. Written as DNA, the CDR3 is TGTGCCAGCAGCCAACCCACCCGGGGGACTAGTGACAATGAGCAGTTCTTC. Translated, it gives CASSQPTRGTSDNEQFF. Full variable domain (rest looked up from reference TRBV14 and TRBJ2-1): EAGVTQFPSHSVIEKGQTVTLRCDPISGHDNLYWYRRVMGKEIKFLLHFVKESKQDESGMPNNRFLAERTGGTYSTLKVQPAELEDSGVYFCASSQPTRGTSDNEQFFGPGTRLTVL.

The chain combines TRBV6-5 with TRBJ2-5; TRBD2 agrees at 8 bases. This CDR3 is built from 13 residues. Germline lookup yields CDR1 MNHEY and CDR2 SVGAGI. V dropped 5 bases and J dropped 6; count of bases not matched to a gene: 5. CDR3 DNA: TGTGCCAGCAGTACGGGGGGGCTGAAGACCCAGTACTTC. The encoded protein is CASSTGGLKTQYF.

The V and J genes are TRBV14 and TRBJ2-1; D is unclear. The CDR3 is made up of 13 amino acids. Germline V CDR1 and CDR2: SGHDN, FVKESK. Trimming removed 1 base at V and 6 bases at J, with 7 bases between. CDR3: CASSQVNSNEQFF. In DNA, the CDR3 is TGTGCCAGCAGCCAAGTAAATTCCAATGAGCAGTTCTTC.

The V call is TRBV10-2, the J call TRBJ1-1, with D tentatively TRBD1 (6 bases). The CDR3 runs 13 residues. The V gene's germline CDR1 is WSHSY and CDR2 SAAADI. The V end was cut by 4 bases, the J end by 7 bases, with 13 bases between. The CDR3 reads CASSGQAAGEAFF. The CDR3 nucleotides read TGCGCCAGCAGTGGACAGGCCGCGGGTGAAGCTTTCTTT.

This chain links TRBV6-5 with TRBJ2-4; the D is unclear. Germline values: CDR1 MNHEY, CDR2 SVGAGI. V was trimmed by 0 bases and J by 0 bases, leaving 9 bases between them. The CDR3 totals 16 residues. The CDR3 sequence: CASSYSRGSAKNIQYF. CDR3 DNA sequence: TGTGCCAGCAGTTACTCGAGAGGATCAGCCAAAAACATTCAGTACTTC.

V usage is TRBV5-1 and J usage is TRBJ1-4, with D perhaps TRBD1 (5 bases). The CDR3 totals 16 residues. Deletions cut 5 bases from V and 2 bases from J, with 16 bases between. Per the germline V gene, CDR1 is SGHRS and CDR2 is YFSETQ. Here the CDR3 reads CASRRDLGSTNEKLFF. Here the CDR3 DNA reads TGCGCCAGCAGGAGGGACTTGGGGTCTACTAATGAAAAACTGTTTTTT.

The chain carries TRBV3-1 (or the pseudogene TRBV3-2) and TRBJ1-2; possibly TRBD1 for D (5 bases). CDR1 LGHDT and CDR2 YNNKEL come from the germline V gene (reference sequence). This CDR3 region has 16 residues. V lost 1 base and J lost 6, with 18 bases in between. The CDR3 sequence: CASSQVSAGMSDGYTF. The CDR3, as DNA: TGTGCCAGCAGCCAAGTTTCGGCAGGGATGAGTGATGGCTACACCTTC.

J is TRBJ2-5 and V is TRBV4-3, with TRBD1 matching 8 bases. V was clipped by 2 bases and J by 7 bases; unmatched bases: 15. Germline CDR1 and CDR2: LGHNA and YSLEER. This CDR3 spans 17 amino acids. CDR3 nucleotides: TGCGCCAGCAGCCAAAACCCCCACAGGGGGAATATTGGGACCCAGTACTTC. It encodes CASSQNPHRGNIGTQYF.

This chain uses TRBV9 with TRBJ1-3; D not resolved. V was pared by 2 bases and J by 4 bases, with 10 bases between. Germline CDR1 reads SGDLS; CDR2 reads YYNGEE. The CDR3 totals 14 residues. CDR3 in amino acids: CASSVLDVGNTIYF. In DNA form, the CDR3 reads TGTGCCAGCAGCGTTCTGGACGTAGGAAACACCATATATTTT.

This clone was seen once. CDR3 in DNA: TGTGCCAGTGGGGGCAAGAAAGAGACCCAGTACTTC. The encoded protein is CASGGKKETQYF. The V gene is TRBV6-5, the J gene TRBJ2-5; D is possibly TRBD1 (6 bases). The germline V gene has CDR1 MNHEY and CDR2 SVGAGI. The CDR3 is 12 residues long. V was trimmed by 9 bases and J by 3 bases, leaving 11 bases between them.

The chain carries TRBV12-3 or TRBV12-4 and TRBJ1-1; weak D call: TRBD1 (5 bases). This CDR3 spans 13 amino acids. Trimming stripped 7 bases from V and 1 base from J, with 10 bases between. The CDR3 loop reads CASTSTGNTEAFF. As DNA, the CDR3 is TGTGCCAGCACTTCAACAGGGAACACTGAAGCTTTCTTT.

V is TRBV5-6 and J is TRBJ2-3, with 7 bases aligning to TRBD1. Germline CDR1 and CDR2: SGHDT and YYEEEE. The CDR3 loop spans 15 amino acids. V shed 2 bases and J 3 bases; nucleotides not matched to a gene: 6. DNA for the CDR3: TGTGCCAGCAGCTTACCAGGGGGTTCTACAGATACGCAGTATTTT. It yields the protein CASSLPGGSTDTQYF.

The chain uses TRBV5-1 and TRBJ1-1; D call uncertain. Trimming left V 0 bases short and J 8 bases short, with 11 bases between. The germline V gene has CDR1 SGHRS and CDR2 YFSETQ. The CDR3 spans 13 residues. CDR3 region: CASSLGAQGEAFF. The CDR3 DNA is TGCGCCAGCAGCTTGGGGGCTCAAGGGGAAGCTTTCTTT.

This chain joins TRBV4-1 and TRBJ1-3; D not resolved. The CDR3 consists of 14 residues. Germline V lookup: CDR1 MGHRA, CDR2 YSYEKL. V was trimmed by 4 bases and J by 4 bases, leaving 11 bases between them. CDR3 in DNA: TGCGCCAGCAGCCCCGTAGGGCCGGGAAACACCATATATTTT. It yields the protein CASSPVGPGNTIYF.

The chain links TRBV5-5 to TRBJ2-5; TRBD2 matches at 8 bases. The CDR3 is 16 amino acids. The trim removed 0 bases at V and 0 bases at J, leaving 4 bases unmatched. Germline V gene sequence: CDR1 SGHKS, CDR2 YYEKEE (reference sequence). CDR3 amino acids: CASSLGLAGHQETQYF. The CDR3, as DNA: TGTGCCAGCAGCTTGGGATTAGCGGGACACCAAGAGACCCAGTACTTC.

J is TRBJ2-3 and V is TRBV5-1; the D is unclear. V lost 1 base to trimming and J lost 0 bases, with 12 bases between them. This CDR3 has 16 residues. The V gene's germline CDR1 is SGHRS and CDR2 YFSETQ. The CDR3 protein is CASSLTGGASTDTQYF. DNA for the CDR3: TGCGCCAGCAGCTTGACGGGTGGAGCTAGCACAGATACGCAGTATTTT.

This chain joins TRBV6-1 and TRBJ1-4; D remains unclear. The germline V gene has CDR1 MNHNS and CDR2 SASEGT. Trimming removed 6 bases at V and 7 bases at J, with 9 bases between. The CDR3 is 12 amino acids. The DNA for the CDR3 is TGTGCCAGCAGGGGGTCGAGTGAAAAACTGTTTTTT. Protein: CASRGSSEKLFF.

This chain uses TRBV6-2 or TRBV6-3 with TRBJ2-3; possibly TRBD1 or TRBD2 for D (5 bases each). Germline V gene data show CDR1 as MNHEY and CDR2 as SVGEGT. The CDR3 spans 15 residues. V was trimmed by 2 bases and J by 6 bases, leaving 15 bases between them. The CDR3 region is CASSYGPGAPDTQYF. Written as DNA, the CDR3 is TGTGCCAGCAGTTACGGTCCCGGGGCACCGGATACGCAGTATTTT.

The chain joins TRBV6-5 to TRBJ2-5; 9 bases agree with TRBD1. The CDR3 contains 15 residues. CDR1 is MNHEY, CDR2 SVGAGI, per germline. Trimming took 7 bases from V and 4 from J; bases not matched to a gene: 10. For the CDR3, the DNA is TGTGCCAGCACCACCGGGACAGGGAAAAGAGAGACCCAGTACTTC. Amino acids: CASTTGTGKRETQYF.

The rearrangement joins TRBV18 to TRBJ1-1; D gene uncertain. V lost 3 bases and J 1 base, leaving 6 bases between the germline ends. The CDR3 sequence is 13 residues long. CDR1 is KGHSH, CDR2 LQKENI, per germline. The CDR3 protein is CASSPTGNTEAFF. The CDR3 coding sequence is TGTGCCAGCTCACCTACGGGGAACACTGAAGCTTTCTTT.

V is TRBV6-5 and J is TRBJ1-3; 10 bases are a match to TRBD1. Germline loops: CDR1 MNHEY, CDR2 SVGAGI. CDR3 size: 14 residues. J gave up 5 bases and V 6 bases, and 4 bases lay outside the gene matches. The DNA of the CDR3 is TGTGCCAGCAGGGGGACAGGGGCTAGAAACACCATATATTTT. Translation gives CASRGTGARNTIYF.